Listed below are T cell receptor beta chains from one sample, sequenced in a study of beta chain features in type 1 diabetes. The protocol was immunoSEQ multiplex PCR, while the TCRdb copy is restricted to in-frame clones and leaves out a portion. The profile shows 200,000 to 300,000 clones, around 14% of them singletons. Sequencing was carried out using naive CD4+ T cells from blood. Every receptor here comes from a man in his thirties or forties with type 1 diabetes. CDR3s include the opening cysteine and the closing phenylalanine or tryptophan. Clone size is given for some rows only: seen once, a few or many times, or a class if the clone is expanded.

TRBJ2-3	TRBV9	few	CASSVTSGGTDTQYF
TRBJ1-1	TRBV29-1	NA	CSVESGQGNTEAFF
TRBJ2-1	TRBV11-2	NA	CASSLGGEQFF
TRBJ1-4	TRBV16	NA	CASSQFSRQNEKLFF
TRBJ2-1	TRBV15	NA	CATSRDGGAGGYNEQFF
TRBJ2-5	TRBV11-2	few	CASSLSQGGYETQYF
TRBJ2-7	TRBV13	NA	CASTRQGSYEQYF
TRBJ2-1	TRBV29-1	NA	CSVEPGTSGTGEQFF
TRBJ2-5	TRBV6-6	NA	CASSYEVLETQYF
TRBJ2-7	TRBV6-6	NA	CASRGRGELAANEQYF
TRBJ1-4	TRBV7-9	NA	CASTGLRFTKLFF
TRBJ2-7	TRBV7-6	NA	CASSSTGTSYEQYF
TRBJ1-5	TRBV21-1	NA	CASIRGSWPQHF
TRBJ2-1	TRBV2	NA	CASGGTSGYNEQFF
TRBJ2-1	TRBV27	NA	CASSYRGSGNEQFF
TRBJ2-1	TRBV5-4	NA	CASSRMAGGADEQFF
TRBJ2-3	TRBV20-1	few	CSALRSDTQYF
TRBJ2-1	TRBV5-4	NA	CASSSKLAGGYNEQFF
TRBJ2-1	TRBV5-4	NA	CASSLIAGGPNEQFF
TRBJ2-5	TRBV6-5	NA	CASSYGTGEETQYF
TRBJ2-7	TRBV28	NA	CASSSEGQALYEQYF
TRBJ2-1	TRBV9	NA	CASSPMTGGGRDEQFF
TRBJ2-7	TRBV28	NA	CASSGKGLADYEQYF
TRBJ1-1	TRBV29-1	NA	CSVEEVENTEAFF
TRBJ2-3	TRBV9	NA	CASSVAGTRTDTQYF
TRBJ2-7	TRBV5-4	NA	CASSQPGQRYEQYF
TRBJ1-4	TRBV4-1	few	CASSQGLRGRGEKLFF
TRBJ2-5	TRBV4-1	NA	CASSQGSGVRETQYF
TRBJ2-3	TRBV6-6	NA	CASSYGLASTDTQYF
TRBJ2-1	TRBV5-1	NA	CASGRGQDYNEQFF
TRBJ2-2	TRBV12-5	NA	CASGLPGLAGANTGELFF
TRBJ1-1	TRBV5-1	NA	CASSQGPTSTEAFF
TRBJ2-7	TRBV19	NA	CATRAGTGGNEQYF
TRBJ2-7	TRBV11-2	NA	CASRSLFGRGGYEQYF
TRBJ1-1	TRBV7-9	NA	CASSFQGATEAFF
TRBJ2-7	TRBV30	NA	CAWSVTGGREQYF
TRBJ1-1	TRBV10-3	few	CAISDGTVNTEAFF
TRBJ2-3	TRBV7-9	few	CASSLGQGWEDTQYF
TRBJ1-5	TRBV27	NA	CASSQGGGHQPQHF
TRBJ2-2	TRBV11-3	NA	CASSPGGGAFTGELFF
TRBJ2-2	TRBV30	NA	CAWSLGGELFF
TRBJ1-4	TRBV6-5	few	CASSYGGQINEKLFF